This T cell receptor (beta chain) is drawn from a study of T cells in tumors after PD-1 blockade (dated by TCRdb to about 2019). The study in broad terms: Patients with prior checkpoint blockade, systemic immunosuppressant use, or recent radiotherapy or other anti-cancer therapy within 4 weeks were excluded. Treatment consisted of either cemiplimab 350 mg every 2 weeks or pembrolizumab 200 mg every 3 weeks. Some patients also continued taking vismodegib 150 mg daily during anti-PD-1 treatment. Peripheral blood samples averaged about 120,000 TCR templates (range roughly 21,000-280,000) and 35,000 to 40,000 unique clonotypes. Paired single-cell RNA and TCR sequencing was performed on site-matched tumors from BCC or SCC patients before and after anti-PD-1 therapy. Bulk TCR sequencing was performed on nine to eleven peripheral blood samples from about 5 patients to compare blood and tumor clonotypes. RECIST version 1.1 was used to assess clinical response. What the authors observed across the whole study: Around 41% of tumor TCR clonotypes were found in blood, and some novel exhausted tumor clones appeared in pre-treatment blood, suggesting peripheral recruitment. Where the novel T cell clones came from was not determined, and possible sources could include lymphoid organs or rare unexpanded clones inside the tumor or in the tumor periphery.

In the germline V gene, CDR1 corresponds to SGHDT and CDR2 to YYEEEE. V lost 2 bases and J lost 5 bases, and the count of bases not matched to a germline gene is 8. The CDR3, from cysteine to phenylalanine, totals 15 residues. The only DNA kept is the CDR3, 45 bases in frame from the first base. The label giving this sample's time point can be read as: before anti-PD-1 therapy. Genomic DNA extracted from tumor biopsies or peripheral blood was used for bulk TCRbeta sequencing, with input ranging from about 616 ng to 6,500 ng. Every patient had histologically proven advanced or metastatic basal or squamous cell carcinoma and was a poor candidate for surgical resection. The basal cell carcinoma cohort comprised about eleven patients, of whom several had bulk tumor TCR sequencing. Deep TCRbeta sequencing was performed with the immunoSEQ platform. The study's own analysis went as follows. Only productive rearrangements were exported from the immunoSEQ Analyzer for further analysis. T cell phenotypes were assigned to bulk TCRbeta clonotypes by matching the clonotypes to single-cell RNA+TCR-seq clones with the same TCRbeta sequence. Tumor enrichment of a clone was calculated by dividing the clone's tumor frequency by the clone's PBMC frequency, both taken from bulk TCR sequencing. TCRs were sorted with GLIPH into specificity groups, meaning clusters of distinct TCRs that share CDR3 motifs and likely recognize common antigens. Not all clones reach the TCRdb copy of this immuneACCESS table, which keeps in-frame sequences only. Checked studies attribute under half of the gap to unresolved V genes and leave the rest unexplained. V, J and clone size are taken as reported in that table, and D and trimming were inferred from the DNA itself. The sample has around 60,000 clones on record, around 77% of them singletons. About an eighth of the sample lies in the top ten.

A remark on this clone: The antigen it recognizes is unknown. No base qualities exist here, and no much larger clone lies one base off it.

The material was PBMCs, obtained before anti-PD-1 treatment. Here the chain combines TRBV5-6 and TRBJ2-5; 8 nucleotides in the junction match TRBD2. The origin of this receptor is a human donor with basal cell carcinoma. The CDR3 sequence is CASSFLRGASETQYF. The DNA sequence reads TGTGCCAGCAGCTTCTTGCGGGGGGCTAGTGAGACCCAGTACTTC.